A single sample gave rise to the 10 T cell receptor beta chains below, sequenced in a study of response to subunit inactivated influenza vaccine. Using its own MiXCR run on the RT-PCR reads, TCRdb lists one record per CDR3 protein. The data show 450,000 to 700,000 distinct CDR3 sequences, about 15% seen once. The source was PBMCs from blood, collected 11 to 12 days after vaccination. The receptors come from a man between 45 and 60 years old who received an inactivated influenza vaccine.

This clonotype was seen more than once but under ten times. The chain employs TRBV5-5 and TRBJ2-7; perhaps TRBD1 as D (6 bases). The CDR3 runs to 15 residues. Germline V lookup: CDR1 SGHKS, CDR2 YYEKEE (reference sequence). Trimming pared 1 base from V and 4 bases from J, leaving 15 bases between. The CDR3 nucleotides read TGTGCCAGCAGCTTGTCTGGGGGCACGGTGTACGAGCAGTACTTC. Its protein product is CASSLSGGTVYEQYF.

The chain couples TRBV3-1 to TRBJ2-5; D remains unclear. V dropped 4 bases and J dropped 4 bases, with 22 bases sitting between them. The CDR3 has 17 amino acids. From germline, CDR1 is LGHDT and CDR2 YNNKEL (reference sequence). In nucleotides, the CDR3 is TGTGCCAGCAGCCCGATTCCTTGGTCCAAGAGAGGAGAGACCCAGTACTTC. Encoded protein: CASSPIPWSKRGETQYF.

This chain connects TRBV29-1 to TRBJ2-2, with no clear D. The CDR3 is 12 amino acids. The germline V and J ends were trimmed by 4 bases and 1 base, with 4 bases remaining between them. Germline-derived CDR1 and CDR2 are SQVTM and ANQGSEA. CDR3 DNA sequence: TGCAGCGTTGCCCTGAACACCGGGGAGCTGTTTTTT. Residues: CSVALNTGELFF.

This clonotype was counted only a few times. J is TRBJ2-1 and V is TRBV2; TRBD2 agrees at 12 bases. Germline CDR1 SNHLY, CDR2 FYNNEI. Trimming took 4 bases from V and 6 from J; bases not matched to a gene: 7. The CDR3 covers 16 residues. The CDR3 spells CASSGLAGVNVNEQFF. CDR3 DNA: TGTGCCAGCAGTGGACTAGCGGGAGTTAATGTCAATGAGCAGTTCTTC.

This clonotype was seen more than once but under ten times. The gene calls are TRBV7-8 and TRBJ2-2; D is unresolved. Trimming cost V 1 base and J 1 base, with 13 bases left between them. Germline CDR1 is SGHVS and CDR2 is FQNEAQ. The CDR3 has 17 amino acids. CDR3 amino acids: CASSLVRSYLNTGELFF. CDR3 sequence (DNA): TGTGCCAGCAGCTTAGTACGCTCGTACCTGAACACCGGGGAGCTGTTTTTT.

This clonotype came up many times. The rearrangement links TRBV9 to TRBJ1-1; TRBD1 agrees at 7 bases. V shed 3 bases, J shed 1 base, and the junction held 12 bases outside the gene matches. Germline CDR1 is SGDLS and CDR2 is YYNGEE. The CDR3 loop spans 17 amino acids. For the CDR3, the DNA is TGTGCCAGCAGCGGAAATACAGGGGAGGTTAAGAACACTGAAGCTTTCTTT. Encoded protein: CASSGNTGEVKNTEAFF.

The chain employs TRBV10-3 and TRBJ2-6; 10 bases agree with TRBD1. The germline V gene encodes CDR1 ENHRY and CDR2 SYGVKD. This CDR3 spans 18 amino acids. V was pared by 4 bases and J by 0 bases, with 6 bases of the junction left unmatched. The CDR3 nucleotides read TGTGCCATCAGTGGACAGGGGGCTCCCTCCTCTGGGGCCAACGTCCTGACTTTC. Translation gives CAISGQGAPSSGANVLTF.

The chain is built from TRBV2 and TRBJ1-1; D is undetermined. The CDR3 runs to 14 residues. V was trimmed by 3 bases and J by 5 bases, leaving 13 bases between them. Germline-derived CDR1 and CDR2 are SNHLY and FYNNEI. The CDR3 DNA is TGTGCCAGCAGTGAGCGTGCAGCGAGGACTGAAGCTTTCTTT. This gives the protein CASSERAARTEAFF.

The chain is built from TRBV28 and TRBJ2-7; D possibly corresponds to TRBD2 (7 bases). The length of the CDR3 is 11 residues. V gave up 11 bases and J gave up 5 bases, with 13 bases separating them. Germline V gene sequence: CDR1 MDHEN, CDR2 SYDVKM. The CDR3 loop reads CARGAKNEQYF. Here the CDR3 DNA reads TGTGCCCGGGGGGCGAAGAACGAGCAGTACTTC.

In nucleotides, the CDR3 is TGTGCCAGCAGCAAAGGGACATCGAGCACCGGGGAGCTGTTTTTT. Its protein is CASSKGTSSTGELFF. The J gene is TRBJ2-2, the V gene TRBV5-4; the D gene is possibly TRBD1 (6 bases). CDR3 size: 15 residues. Germline CDR1 is SGHNT and CDR2 is YYREEE (reference sequence). V lost 4 bases and J 4 bases, leaving 14 bases between the germline ends.